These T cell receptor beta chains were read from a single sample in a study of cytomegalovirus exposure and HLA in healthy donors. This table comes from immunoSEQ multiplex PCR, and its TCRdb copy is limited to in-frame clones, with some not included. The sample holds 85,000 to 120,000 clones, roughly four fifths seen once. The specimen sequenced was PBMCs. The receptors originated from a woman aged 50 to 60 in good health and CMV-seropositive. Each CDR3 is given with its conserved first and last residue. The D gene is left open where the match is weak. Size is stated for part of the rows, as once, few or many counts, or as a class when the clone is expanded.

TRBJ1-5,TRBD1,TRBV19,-,CASSIGQGAGQPQHF,TGTGCCAGTAGTATCGGACAGGGTGCAGGCCAGCCCCAGCATTTT
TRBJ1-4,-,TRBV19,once,CASSTGRREKLFF,TGTGCCAGTAGTACGGGGAGGAGAGAAAAACTGTTTTTT
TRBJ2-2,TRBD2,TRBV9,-,CASSVFSGGGTPNTGELFF,TGTGCCAGCAGCGTCTTCAGCGGGGGGGGGACACCGAACACCGGGGAGCTGTTTTTT
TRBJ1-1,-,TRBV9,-,CASSGNPWGHGDTEAFF,TGTGCCAGCAGCGGCAACCCGTGGGGGCATGGGGATACTGAAGCTTTCTTT
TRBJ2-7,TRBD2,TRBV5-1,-,CASSSLGGGAYEQYF,TGCGCCAGCAGCTCGCTAGGCGGGGGGGCGTACGAGCAGTACTTC
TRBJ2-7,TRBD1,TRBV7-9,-,CASSYLQGAEQYF,TGTGCCAGCAGCTATCTCCAGGGGGCAGAGCAGTACTTC
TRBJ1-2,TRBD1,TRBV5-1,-,CASSLIIGGQGNGYTF,TGCGCCAGCAGCTTAATTATCGGGGGACAGGGGAATGGCTACACCTTC
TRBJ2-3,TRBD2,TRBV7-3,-,CASSLRAGGPTDTQYF,TGTGCCAGCAGCTTAAGAGCGGGGGGACCCACAGATACGCAGTATTTT
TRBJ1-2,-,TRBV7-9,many,CSSRREGDGYTF,TGTTCCAGCAGACGAGAGGGGGACGGCTACACCTTC
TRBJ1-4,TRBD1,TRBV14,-,CASSHSRDRGRSNEKLFF,TGTGCCAGCAGCCACTCCCGGGACAGGGGGCGGTCTAATGAAAAACTGTTTTTT
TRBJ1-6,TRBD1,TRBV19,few,CASSIKGAGSPLHF,TGTGCCAGTAGTATTAAGGGGGCAGGATCACCCCTCCACTTT
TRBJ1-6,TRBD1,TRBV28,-,CASSSPGQNSPLHF,TGTGCCAGCAGCTCCCCGGGACAGAATTCACCCCTCCACTTT
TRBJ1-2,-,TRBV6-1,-,CASSEAGRGSNYGYTF,TGTGCCAGCAGTGAAGCGGGTAGGGGCTCTAACTATGGCTACACCTTC
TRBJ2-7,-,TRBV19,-,CASSGTLVSYEQYF,TGTGCCAGTTCAGGGACACTGGTGTCCTACGAGCAGTACTTC
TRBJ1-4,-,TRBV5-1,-,CASSLGTTLTKLFF,TGCGCCAGCAGCTTAGGAACGACTCTTACCAAACTGTTTTTT
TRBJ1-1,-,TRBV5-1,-,CASSVTVLGAVEAFF,TGCGCCAGCAGCGTTACCGTCTTGGGGGCAGTTGAAGCTTTCTTT
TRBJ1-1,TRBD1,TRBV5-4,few,CASSTQTGSGTEAFF,TGTGCCAGCAGCACCCAGACAGGGAGCGGCACTGAAGCTTTCTTT
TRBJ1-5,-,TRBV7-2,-,CASSLGRPGNQPQHF,TGTGCCAGCAGCTTAGGCAGGCCGGGCAATCAGCCCCAGCATTTT
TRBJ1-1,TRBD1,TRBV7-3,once,CASSLNGAGGRTEAFF,TGTGCCAGCAGCTTAAATGGAGCAGGGGGCAGAACTGAAGCTTTCTTT
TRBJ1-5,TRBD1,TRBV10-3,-,CAANEGQGLNQPQHF,TGTGCCGCAAACGAAGGACAGGGGCTAAATCAGCCCCAGCATTTT
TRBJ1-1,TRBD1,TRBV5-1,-,CASSSGQVGREAFF,TGCGCCAGCAGCTCCGGACAGGTCGGCCGTGAAGCTTTCTTT
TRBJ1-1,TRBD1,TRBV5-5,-,CASSLGQGKAFF,TGTGCCAGCAGCTTAGGACAGGGTAAAGCTTTCTTT